One T cell receptor (beta chain) is described in this entry. Antigen unknown. These data originate in a study of monozygotic twins with inflammatory bowel disease. Study findings and constraints: Any single strong signal or clonotype tied to IBD lacked support. People with IBD had fewer clonotypes in common with others than healthy twins did, especially with disease activity. By inverse Simpson index, TCRbeta diversity was lower in IBD patients than in healthy co-twins.

Nested amplification of TCRalpha and TCRbeta cDNA involved two PCRs of around 15 and 10 cycles. TCRdb reanalyzed the 5' RACE reads and collapses them to one entry per CDR3 protein, without DNA. The sample includes about 300,000 distinct CDR3 sequences. Material: blood. The TCR sequence derives from a human donor with ulcerative colitis or Crohn's disease, or a healthy co-twin of an affected twin (not recorded which).

CDR3 protein: CATSSRDRGLEQYF. This sequence joins TRBV15 and TRBJ2-7; TCRdb's assignment of TRBD1 cannot be checked, as there is no DNA. The CDR3 contains 14 residues. Germline V gene sequence: CDR1 LNHNV, CDR2 YYDKDF (reference sequence).